This T cell receptor (beta chain) was sequenced during a study of shared clonotypes between healthy human individuals (TCRdb year 2020). A note on the overall study: A few men and a couple of women, aged 18 to 49 years, made up the cohort. For each donor, CD4 naive and CD4 memory were each given three plates, CD8 naive was given two plates, and CD8 memory was given one plate. Blood TCR repertoires of about five healthy adults were deeply sequenced to estimate repertoire size and the extent of clonotype sharing between individuals. To increase sequencing depth and limit assay-specific biases, different laboratories used diverse techniques to prepare libraries and sequence TCR repertoires. Leukapheresis yielded between about 0.94 and 8.9 billion PBMCs per donor.

TCR CDR3 regions were amplified from genomic DNA by multiplex PCR using the deep immunoSEQ assay. Genomic DNA extracted from each cell subset was distributed evenly over all wells of several immunoSEQ 96-well plates, and each plate served as one replicate. For sorted subsets, about 200 ng genomic DNA, equal to about 30,000 T cell genomes, was loaded into each replicate PCR. Purified libraries were quantified with a Qubit 3.0 fluorometer, sized on a Bioanalyzer 2100, and re-quantified with the KAPA Library Quantification kit. Every immunoSEQ 96-well plate was sequenced on a dedicated single-read 150-cycle Illumina NextSeq 550 flow cell. In the original analysis: Because the immunoSEQ output held only junctional sequences and lacked quality scores, the filtering could not match the filtering applied to full-length reads. To assign V/J genes and CDR3, sequences were annotated using PyIR, a Python wrapper for IgBLAST v1.9, with IMGT germline references. Reads were filtered out if the reads had weak V/J assignments (E-value above 1e-6), no CDR3, stop codons, out-of-frame junctions, or ambiguous translated residues. A V3J clonotype was defined by an identical inferred V gene, J gene, and CDR3 amino acid sequence. The percentage overlap between two repertoires was calculated by dividing the number of shared unique clonotypes by the size of the smaller repertoire. Repertoire richness was assessed with RTK rarefaction, the Chao1 estimator, and Recon v2.1 estimates of unobserved clonotypes. Generation probabilities were computed with OLGA for all TCRbeta clonotypes obtained by the gDNA method from several donors. TCRdb limited this immuneACCESS table to in-frame rearrangements with V and J called. A share of clones is missing; checked studies link under half to unresolved V genes, and the rest is unexplained. For V, J and clone size, that table is used; D and trimming come from the DNA. The sample table lists millions of clones, over 85% of them with a count of one. Around 1.1% of the sample is held by the ten biggest clonotypes.

Study-wide findings and limitations: The small number of donors limited the genetic and exposure-history diversity represented. Only blood was sampled, and tissue TCR repertoires likely differ from those in blood. Higher generation probabilities were observed for clonotypes shared by all four sorted-subset donors than for non-shared clonotypes. Pairwise subsampling indicated that sequencing depth was expected to affect the degree of clonotype sharing among donors. Larger estimated clonotype richness was generally found for naive subsets than for memory subsets. Rarefaction of sorted-subset datasets indicated incomplete sequencing despite the large sequencing depth. When a handful of donors were compared, the shared fraction of clonotypes was about 5% for naive CD4, about 4% for naive CD8, roughly 2.5% for memory CD4, and around 0.4% for memory CD8.

There are 15 amino acids in the CDR3, from cysteine to phenylalanine inclusive. Only the CDR3 portion is preserved as DNA: 45 bases, with reading frame beginning at the first base. V loses 3 bases, J loses 6 bases, and the germline ends lie 15 bases apart. From a lookup of the germline V gene (reference sequence), CDR1 and CDR2 are LNHDA and SQIVND. Concerning this clone: Its antigen target is currently unknown. The input lacks base qualities; no much larger clone sits a single base away.

For the CD8 naive samples, CD45RO-negative cells were positively selected for CCR7, yielding a CD45RA+CCR7+ population from which TemRA cells were excluded. Donors were healthy HIV-negative adults with no recently reported acute infections or vaccinations. Only Caucasian adults living in Nashville, Tennessee, USA were represented among the donors. Blood was collected by leukapheresis, and PBMCs were isolated by Ficoll-Histopaque density gradient centrifugation and then cryopreserved in liquid nitrogen vapor phase. Analytical flow cytometry was used to check the purity and quantity of each magnetically sorted T cell population. Genomic DNA was isolated from each sorted fraction and quantified by UV absorbance on a Nanodrop 2000c.

This receptor was obtained from a man between 18 and 35 years old in good health. This chain joins TRBV19 to TRBJ2-1; a weak D assignment points to TRBD1 (6 bases agree). The material sequenced was naive CD8+ T cells sorted from blood. The cell subset or site label, read with the paper, signifies: CD45RA+CCR7+. CDR3 loop: CASSIGGDPINEQFF. The DNA reads as follows: TGTGCCAGTAGTATTGGGGGCGACCCCATCAATGAGCAGTTCTTC. The full variable domain, completed from the reference TRBV19 and TRBJ2-1 proteins outside the CDR3, reads DGGITQSPKYLFRKEGQNVTLSCEQNLNHDAMYWYRQDPGQGLRLIYYSQIVNDFQKGDIAEGYSVSREKKESFPLTVTSAQKNPTAFYLCASSIGGDPINEQFFGPGTRLTVL.